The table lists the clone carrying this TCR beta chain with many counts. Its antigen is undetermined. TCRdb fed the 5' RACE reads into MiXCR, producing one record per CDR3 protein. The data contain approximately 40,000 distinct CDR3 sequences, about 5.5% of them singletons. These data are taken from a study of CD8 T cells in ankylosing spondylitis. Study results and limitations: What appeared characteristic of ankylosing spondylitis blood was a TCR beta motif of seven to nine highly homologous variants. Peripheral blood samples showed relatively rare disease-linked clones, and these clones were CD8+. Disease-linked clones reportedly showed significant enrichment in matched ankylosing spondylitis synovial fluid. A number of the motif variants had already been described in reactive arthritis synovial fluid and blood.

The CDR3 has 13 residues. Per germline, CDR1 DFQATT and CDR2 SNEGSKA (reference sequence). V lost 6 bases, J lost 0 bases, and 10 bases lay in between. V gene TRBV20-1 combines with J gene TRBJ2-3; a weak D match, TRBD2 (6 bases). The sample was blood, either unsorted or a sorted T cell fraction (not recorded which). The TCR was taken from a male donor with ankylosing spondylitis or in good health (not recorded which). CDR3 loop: CSAATRSTDTQYF. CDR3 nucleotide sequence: TGCAGTGCCGCGACTAGAAGCACAGATACGCAGTATTTT.